A selection of T cell receptor beta chains follows, all from one sample in a study of graft-versus-host responses after intestinal transplantation. Libraries were prepared by immunoSEQ multiplex PCR; TCRdb keeps only in-frame clonotypes and omits some of them. The table includes roughly 77,000 clones, 89% detected once. Their antigens are not known. The material was unstimulated CD8+ T cells sorted from spleen or lymph node cells, obtained before intestinal transplant. These receptors came from a human donor who received an intestinal transplant. The conserved cysteine and the conserved F or W are not part of the CDR3 here. The D gene is left open where the match is weak.

TRBV13	TRBJ2-4	TRBD1	ASSSPRTGKNIQY
TRBV30	TRBJ2-3	NA	ASLGGTDTQY
TRBV27	TRBJ1-1	NA	ASSLEETLNTEAF
TRBV4-1	TRBJ2-7	NA	ASSQDTSEQY
TRBV15	TRBJ1-4	TRBD1	ATSQHRGNEKLF
TRBV5-6	TRBJ2-2	NA	ASSFLYTGELF
TRBV6-1	TRBJ2-1	TRBD1	ASSEEAGGYNEQF
TRBV28	TRBJ1-1	NA	ASRTRADYSFGDEAF
TRBV19	TRBJ1-5	TRBD1	ASRRQGNQPQH
TRBV27	TRBJ2-3	NA	ASSLGHTQY
TRBV30	TRBJ2-3	NA	AWSLGGFTDTQY
TRBV28	TRBJ2-7	TRBD1	ASSLGTGFYEQY
TRBV27	TRBJ2-3	TRBD1	ASRGQPRTDTQY
TRBV5-6	TRBJ2-7	NA	ASSRPGELPSYEQY
TRBV28	TRBJ2-3	TRBD1	ASSFSGQGADTQY
TRBV7-9	TRBJ1-4	NA	ASSLAQALHREKLF
TRBV27	TRBJ1-1	TRBD1	ASRGTANTEAF
TRBV28	TRBJ1-2	TRBD1	ASTPDRGSNYGYT
TRBV6-4	TRBJ2-3	TRBD2	ASSEAGESTDTQY
TRBV7-9	TRBJ1-2	NA	ASSLWGEDRIYGYT
TRBV10-1	TRBJ2-3	NA	ASSEHRRPPGDTQY
TRBV28	TRBJ1-2	TRBD1	ASSSIYRGLANYGYT
TRBV4-1	TRBJ2-7	NA	ASSQVTDYEQY
TRBV9	TRBJ2-7	NA	ASSAQESSYEQY
TRBV28	TRBJ2-2	NA	ASSLKGMGELF
TRBV19	TRBJ1-2	TRBD1	ASMTGGEGYT
TRBV27	TRBJ2-3	TRBD2	ASKGNIAGGFRLQDTQY
TRBV2	TRBJ1-1	TRBD1	ASSVTTGTGWNTEAF
TRBV28	TRBJ2-5	NA	ASSLLGGGWAQETQY
TRBV28	TRBJ2-7	TRBD2	ASSQMDLAGFDYEQY
TRBV15	TRBJ2-7	TRBD2	ATSRVGTSDYEQY
TRBV7-2	TRBJ1-1	NA	ASSLVRLRQCEAF
TRBV7-9	TRBJ1-5	NA	ASSLQGLGGNQPQH
TRBV27	TRBJ2-1	NA	ASSPPGREYNEQF
TRBV4-1	TRBJ1-5	NA	ASSHFYGRGRQPQH
TRBV27	TRBJ2-5	NA	ASGAGVGKTQY
TRBV15	TRBJ2-7	TRBD1	ATSRTRQGADEQY
TRBV9	TRBJ1-6	TRBD1	ASSPTGDYNSPLH
TRBV27	TRBJ2-7	TRBD1	ASSLSGTGAYEQY
TRBV28	TRBJ2-5	TRBD2	ASRRLGPAGPGGETQY
TRBV10-3	TRBJ2-3	TRBD2	AIRETGGPDTQY
TRBV4-2	TRBJ1-5	NA	ASSQDPLPSQPQH
TRBV11-2	TRBJ2-5	NA	ASSHQYQETQY
TRBV9	TRBJ2-1	TRBD2	ASSVASGGYNEQF
TRBV28	TRBJ1-1	NA	ASSPYLGGGSSPEAF
TRBV6-6	TRBJ2-3	TRBD2	ASSTSGGTDTQY
TRBV14	TRBJ1-2	NA	ASGRGRGAYGYT
TRBV27	TRBJ2-2	NA	ASSVRGRELF
TRBV7-6	TRBJ2-2	TRBD2	ASSPTSGGANGELF
TRBV5-6	TRBJ1-2	NA	ASSPAGAPYRYGYT
TRBV27	TRBJ1-4	TRBD1	ASALDRANEKLF
TRBV27	TRBJ2-1	NA	ASSLTGSYNEQF
TRBV6-5	TRBJ2-2	NA	ASSYGGARHTGELF
TRBV6-5	TRBJ2-2	NA	ASSGGGLTGELF